A single sample is the source of the 23 T cell receptor beta chains below, sequenced in a study of beta chain features in type 1 diabetes. Investigators reverse transcribed all isolated RNA, so they sequenced expressed TCRB transcripts. Sequencing used immunoSEQ multiplex PCR; TCRdb keeps in-frame clones, though not all of them. Here the sample spans 900,000 or so clones, roughly a sixth being singletons. The sample comprised naive CD4+ T cells from blood. These TCRs come from a woman between 18 and 29 years old in good health.

The rearrangement uses TRBV10-2 and TRBJ2-1, with D possibly matching TRBD2 (6 bases). Germline assignment: CDR1 WSHSY and CDR2 SAAADI. There are 15 residues in the CDR3. Trimming took off 0 bases at V and 7 bases at J, with 13 bases between the two ends. The CDR3 protein is CASSESWREGNEQFF. The DNA of the CDR3 is TGCGCCAGCAGTGAGTCTTGGCGGGAAGGGAATGAGCAGTTCTTC.

This clone was counted a few times. This sequence joins TRBV28 and TRBJ1-1; 9 bases agree with TRBD1. CDR1 and CDR2 (germline): MDHEN, SYDVKM. The CDR3 length is 15 residues. The V and J ends lost 7 bases and 2 bases, in that order; junction bases with no gene match: 8. The CDR3 reads CASTAGTGLNTEAFF. DNA of the CDR3: TGTGCCAGCACGGCCGGGACAGGGCTTAACACTGAAGCTTTCTTT. The whole variable domain, filled in from reference TRBV28 and TRBJ1-1, reads DVKVTQSSRYLVKRTGEKVFLECVQDMDHENMFWYRQDPGLGLRLIYFSYDVKMKEKGDIPEGYSVSREKKERFSLILESASTNQTSMYLCASTAGTGLNTEAFFGQGTRLTVV.

J is TRBJ2-5 and V is TRBV5-6, with TRBD1 matching over 7 bases. After removal of 0 bases from V and 2 bases from J, the junction contained 1 base not matched to a gene. CDR3 length: 14 amino acids. Germline assignment: CDR1 SGHDT and CDR2 YYEEEE. CDR3 amino acids: CASSLGGQQETQYF. The CDR3 DNA follows: TGTGCCAGCAGCTTGGGGGGACAGCAAGAGACCCAGTACTTC. The variable domain in full, completed from reference TRBV5-6 and TRBJ2-5, reads DAGVTQSPTHLIKTRGQQVTLRCSPKSGHDTVSWYQQALGQGPQFIFQYYEEEERQRGNFPDRFSGHQFPNYSSELNVNALLLGDSALYLCASSLGGQQETQYFGPGTRLLVL.

A few counts support this clone. CDR3 residues: CASSVLAGSVEQYF. CDR3 bases: TGTGCCAGCAGCGTACTAGCGGGTTCGGTCGAGCAGTACTTC. The chain combines TRBV13 with TRBJ2-7, with 9 bases lining up with TRBD2. The germline V gene has CDR1 PRHDT and CDR2 FYEKMQ (reference sequence). The CDR3 sequence is 14 residues long. The junction had 8 bases not matched to a gene; V was cut back by 5 bases and J by 6 bases.

The chain uses TRBV28 and TRBJ2-3; D is perhaps TRBD1 (6 bases). Germline V gives CDR1 MDHEN, CDR2 SYDVKM. Trimming cost V 3 bases and J 7 bases, with 11 bases left between them. The CDR3 consists of 13 residues. The CDR3 coding sequence is TGTGCCAGCAGTTTTGGGACAACGTATACGCAGTATTTT. It translates to CASSFGTTYTQYF. The full variable domain, in which reference TRBV28 and TRBJ2-3 provide the parts outside the CDR3, is DVKVTQSSRYLVKRTGEKVFLECVQDMDHENMFWYRQDPGLGLRLIYFSYDVKMKEKGDIPEGYSVSREKKERFSLILESASTNQTSMYLCASSFGTTYTQYFGPGTRLTVL.

This clone was detected only a few times. The same CDR3 also results from other DNA sequences found in this sample. The CDR3 coding sequence is TGCAGCGCCGCGACAGGAAGGAACACTGAAGCTTTCTTT. This codes for CSAATGRNTEAFF. The gene calls are TRBV29-1 and TRBJ1-1, with D possibly TRBD1 on 6 matching bases. CDR3 length: 13 amino acids. Trimming shortened V by 7 bases and J by 1 base, and 13 bases separated the two germline ends. The germline gives CDR1 SQVTM, CDR2 ANQGSEA.

CDR3 sequence (DNA): TGTGCCAGTAGTATGACTACCTACAATGAGCAGTTCTTC. Encoded protein: CASSMTTYNEQFF. V usage is TRBV19 and J usage is TRBJ2-1, with D perhaps TRBD2 (5 bases). Germline V gives CDR1 LNHDA, CDR2 SQIVND (reference sequence). The CDR3 has 13 residues. Trimming pared 3 bases from V and 2 bases from J, leaving 5 bases between.

This clone was seen a few times. CDR3 sequence (DNA): TGTGCCAGCAGCTTATCTCGTCGTGGCACAGATACGCAGTATTTT. Translating gives CASSLSRRGTDTQYF. The V gene is TRBV7-9, the J gene TRBJ2-3; D unresolved. This CDR3 region has 15 residues. V was trimmed by 2 bases and J by 1 base, leaving 10 bases between them. Germline CDR1 and CDR2: SEHNR and FQNEAQ (reference sequence). Filled out from reference TRBV7-9 and TRBJ2-3, the complete variable domain reads DTGVSQNPRHKITKRGQNVTFRCDPISEHNRLYWYRQTLGQGPEFLTYFQNEAQLEKSRLLSDRFSAERPKGSFSTLEIQRTEQGDSAMYLCASSLSRRGTDTQYFGPGTRLTVL.

This chain connects TRBV25-1 to TRBJ1-2; maybe TRBD1 (6 bases). Germline V gene sequence: CDR1 MGHDK, CDR2 SYGVNS. With 6 bases removed from V and 2 bases from J, the gap between germline ends came to 10 bases. This CDR3 has 13 residues. The CDR3 sequence: CASRRDTNYGYTF. CDR3 DNA: TGTGCCAGCAGACGGGACACCAACTATGGCTACACCTTC.

This clone turned up a few times. The same CDR3 can be traced to other DNA sequences in this sample. This sequence joins TRBV6-5 and TRBJ2-1; 9 positions match TRBD1. The junction had 3 bases not matched to a gene; V was cut back by 0 bases and J by 6 bases. The CDR3 totals 15 residues. CDR1 and CDR2 from the germline V gene are MNHEY and SVGAGI. The CDR3: CASSYSGTGSNEQFF. The CDR3 coding sequence is TGTGCCAGCAGTTACTCCGGGACAGGGTCCAATGAGCAGTTCTTC.

V and J are TRBV28 and TRBJ2-7, with no clear D. CDR3 size: 12 residues. Trimming pared 5 bases from V and 9 bases from J, leaving 14 bases between. Germline CDR1 reads MDHEN; CDR2 reads SYDVKM. CDR3 in amino acids: CASSLLTELQYF. As DNA, the CDR3 is TGTGCCAGCAGTCTACTAACAGAGCTGCAGTACTTC. Based on the CDR3 plus reference TRBV28 and TRBJ2-7, the full variable domain is DVKVTQSSRYLVKRTGEKVFLECVQDMDHENMFWYRQDPGLGLRLIYFSYDVKMKEKGDIPEGYSVSREKKERFSLILESASTNQTSMYLCASSLLTELQYFGPGTRLTVT.

This clone has only a few counts. This chain joins TRBV19 and TRBJ2-1, with TRBD1 matching 9 bases. V gave up 6 bases and J gave up 8 bases; unmatched junction bases: 8. CDR1 is LNHDA and CDR2 is SQIVND in the germline V gene (reference sequence). The CDR3 runs 14 residues. For the CDR3, the DNA is TGTGCCAGTAGGGGGACAGGGATACGCCATGAGCAGTTCTTC. Residues: CASRGTGIRHEQFF.

This clone was counted only a few times. The gene calls are TRBV9 and TRBJ2-3; D gene uncertain. Germline V CDR1 and CDR2: SGDLS, YYNGEE. The CDR3 is made up of 14 amino acids. V shed 0 bases and J shed 6 bases, with 11 bases lying between them. CDR3 bases: TGTGCCAGCAGCGTAGCGGGCAGCGCGGATACGCAGTATTTT. Its translation is CASSVAGSADTQYF.

There are a few counts of this clone. The CDR3 nucleotides read TGTGCCAGCAGCTTAGAGGTTTCCGGGACGGCCTACGAGCAGTACTTC. Amino acids: CASSLEVSGTAYEQYF. V is TRBV7-9 and J is TRBJ2-7; D assignment may be TRBD1 or TRBD2 (5 bases each). The CDR3 spans 16 residues. Trimming shortened V by 1 base and J by 2 bases, and 15 bases separated the two germline ends. Germline-derived CDR1 and CDR2 are SEHNR and FQNEAQ (reference sequence).

This clone was picked up a small number of times. The rearrangement uses TRBV18 and TRBJ2-1; TRBD1 matches 7 bases. Germline V gene data show CDR1 as KGHSH and CDR2 as LQKENI. Trimming at V came to 4 bases and at J to 6 bases, leaving 15 bases not matched to a gene. There are 17 residues in the CDR3. The CDR3 nucleotides read TGTGCCAGCTCACTCCGACAGGGCGGGTTAGTACCCAATGAGCAGTTCTTC. Its protein product is CASSLRQGGLVPNEQFF.

On this clone itself: Other DNA sequences within the sample encode an identical CDR3. The rearrangement uses TRBV7-2 and TRBJ2-3; no definite D call. The length of the CDR3 is 11 residues. Trimming left V 4 bases short and J 5 bases short, with 4 bases between. Germline CDR1 is SGHTA and CDR2 is FQGNSA. The CDR3 region has the DNA TGTGCCAGCAGCTCTCGAGATACGCAGTATTTT. Protein product: CASSSRDTQYF.

V usage is TRBV10-3 and J usage is TRBJ1-5; D gene ambiguous. The CDR3 length is 13 residues. Deletions cut 5 bases from V and 3 bases from J, with 8 bases between. The V gene's germline CDR1 is ENHRY and CDR2 SYGVKD. CDR3 sequence reads: CAISSGHNQPQHF. CDR3 sequence (DNA): TGTGCCATCAGTAGCGGGCACAATCAGCCCCAGCATTTT.

Details on this clone: The sample has other DNA sequences that encode this CDR3 too. J is TRBJ2-5 and V is TRBV7-8, with D tentatively TRBD1 (5 bases). This CDR3 comprises 14 residues. Germline assignment: CDR1 SGHVS and CDR2 FQNEAQ. Trimming took off 1 base at V and 0 bases at J, with 6 bases between the two ends. The CDR3 spells CASSLGTNQETQYF. The CDR3, as DNA: TGTGCCAGCAGCTTAGGGACAAACCAAGAGACCCAGTACTTC.

The CDR3 sequence is CASRGIDEQFF. The CDR3 DNA reads TGCGCCAGCAGAGGAATTGATGAGCAGTTCTTC. This chain joins TRBV5-1 and TRBJ2-1; the D is unclear. The germline V gene encodes CDR1 SGHRS and CDR2 YFSETQ. The CDR3 contains 11 residues. Trimming left V 5 bases short and J 8 bases short, with 8 bases between.

This chain joins TRBV7-9 and TRBJ1-2; D not resolved. This CDR3 comprises 13 residues. Germline values: CDR1 SEHNR, CDR2 FQNEAQ (reference sequence). V gave up 5 bases and J gave up 2 bases, with 9 bases separating them. CDR3 bases: TGTGCCAGCAGCACCGACACGAACTATGGCTACACCTTC. It is translated as CASSTDTNYGYTF.

This clone showed up just a few times. This chain connects TRBV5-1 to TRBJ2-5; maybe TRBD2 (5 bases). The germline V gene encodes CDR1 SGHRS and CDR2 YFSETQ. The CDR3 consists of 13 residues. The V end lost 3 bases, the J end lost 5 bases, and 11 bases lay between the germline ends. The CDR3 sequence: CASSSTSGETQYF. The CDR3 DNA is TGCGCCAGCAGCTCGACCTCGGGGGAGACCCAGTACTTC.

This clone was picked up a small number of times. The chain employs TRBV5-4 and TRBJ2-7; D is possibly TRBD1 (6 bases). Germline V lookup: CDR1 SGHNT, CDR2 YYREEE (reference sequence). V lost 4 bases and J lost 6, with 20 bases in between. The CDR3 extends over 15 amino acids. The DNA of the CDR3 is TGTGCCAGCAGCCATACAGGGAGCGGCGCCCCCGAGCAGTACTTC. Residues: CASSHTGSGAPEQYF.

The chain couples TRBV28 to TRBJ2-2; TRBD2 agrees at 13 bases. Germline lookup yields CDR1 MDHEN and CDR2 SYDVKM. The V and J ends lost 5 bases and 0 bases, in that order; junction bases with no gene match: 6. The CDR3 covers 18 residues. The CDR3 loop is CASSAGLAGWTNTGELFF. The CDR3 coding sequence is TGTGCCAGCAGTGCGGGACTAGCGGGGTGGACGAACACCGGGGAGCTGTTTTTT.